The 11 T cell receptor beta chains presented below share a single source sample, sequenced in a study of T cells in women clearing cervical HPV infection. Profiled with immunoSEQ multiplex PCR; TCRdb holds only in-frame clones, not every one. This repertoire includes over 25,000 clones. Sequencing input: blood buffy coat. Every receptor here comes from a woman between 18 and 75 years old with a cervical HPV16 infection that either progressed to CIN3+ or cleared (not recorded which).

Comments on this clone: The read terminates 3 residues ahead of where the CDR3 ends, so the germline J gene completes it. The genes are TRBV2 and TRBJ2-2; D ambiguous. The length of the CDR3 is 14 residues. V lost 5 bases to trimming and J lost 3 bases, with 10 bases between them. From germline, CDR1 is SNHLY and CDR2 FYNNEI. This CDR3 reads CASSSQRYTGELFF. CDR3 DNA, as far as it was read: TGTGCCAGCAGTTCTCAGAGGTACACCGGGGAG.

Partial CDR3 DNA: TGTGCCAGCAGCTCGAGGGCGGGGACAGGGACTGGC. It encodes CASSSRAGTGTG. The CDR3 in its entirety is CASSSRAGTGTGYTF. The chain joins TRBV7-6 to TRBJ1-2, with 9 bases that match TRBD1. The read ends 3 residues early relative to the CDR3; the germline J gene fills the gap. This CDR3 is 15 amino acids long. Germline V gene lookup returns CDR1 SGHVS and CDR2 FNYEAQ. V lost 4 bases and J lost 7; bases outside the gene matches: 10.

Regarding this clone: The read comes to an end 3 residues before the CDR3 does, leaving the germline J gene to fill in the end. V gene TRBV28 combines with J gene TRBJ2-7; D perhaps matches TRBD1 (6 bases). In germline, CDR1 is MDHEN, CDR2 SYDVKM. CDR3 length: 18 amino acids. Trimming took off 1 base at V and 2 bases at J, with 21 bases between the two ends. CDR3: CASSLSPPWTEITYEQYF. The part of the CDR3 DNA that was read is TGTGCCAGCAGTTTATCCCCCCCCTGGACAGAGATAACCTACGAG.

Regarding this clone: The read ends 3 residues early relative to the CDR3; the germline J gene fills the gap. The J gene is TRBJ2-3, the V gene TRBV18; D possibly corresponds to TRBD1 (5 bases). The CDR3 covers 15 residues. Germline lookup yields CDR1 KGHSH and CDR2 LQKENI. Trimming shortened V by 1 base and J by 6 bases, and 14 bases separated the two germline ends. This chain's CDR3 is CASSPRGPISDTQYF. The DNA read from the CDR3 is TGTGCCAGCTCACCACGGGGCCCGATATCCGATACG.

With regard to this clone: The read stops 3 residues short of the end of the CDR3; the missing end is completed from the germline J gene. The rearrangement uses TRBV28 and TRBJ2-7; a weak D match, TRBD2 (6 bases). The germline gives CDR1 MDHEN, CDR2 SYDVKM. Trimming cost V 5 bases and J 3 bases, with 11 bases left between them. The CDR3 is made up of 13 amino acids. The part of the CDR3 DNA that was read is TGTGCCAGCAGTCTTGCGGGGAGCTACGAG. Its translation: CASSLAGSYE. The whole CDR3 protein is CASSLAGSYEQYF.

In the case of this clone: Its ends do not fully match the called genes, so a read error is possible. The CDR3 end falls 3 residues outside the read, so it is completed with the germline J gene. The same CDR3 arises from other DNA sequences in this sample as well. J is TRBJ1-2 and V is TRBV14, with D hard to call. The CDR3 spans 13 residues. Per germline, CDR1 SGHDN and CDR2 FVKESK. CDR3 sequence: CASSQGRQYGYTF. CDR3 DNA (partial): TGTGCCAGCAGCCAGGGCCGTCAATATGGT.

CDR3 DNA, as far as it was read: TGTGCCAGCAGCCTTCAGGAGAACACTGAA. Translation gives CASSLQENTE. The whole CDR3 sequence reads CASSLQENTEAFF. The chain is built from TRBV7-9 and TRBJ1-1; no clear D gene. The sequenced fragment ends 3 residues before the CDR3 boundary, so the rest is inferred from the germline J gene. The V gene lost 5 bases and the J gene lost 1 base, with 8 bases spanning the gap. CDR3 length: 13 residues. CDR1 is SEHNR, CDR2 FQNEAQ, per germline (reference sequence).

On this clone itself: From the germline J gene comes the end of the CDR3, since the read stops 3 residues before it. The chain is built from TRBV18 and TRBJ2-3, with TRBD1 matching over 8 bases. There are 13 residues in the CDR3. The germline V gene encodes CDR1 KGHSH and CDR2 LQKENI. Partial CDR3 DNA: TGTGCCAGCTCCCCGGGACAGGATCAGCCG. This translates into CASSPGQDQP. The whole CDR3 region reads CASSPGQDQPQYF.

About this clone itself: The CDR3 end is not reached by the read, which stops 3 residues before it; the germline J gene fills it in. This chain uses TRBV7-2 with TRBJ2-3; the match to TRBD2 covers 9 bases. CDR1 and CDR2 from the germline V gene are SGHTA and FQGNSA. Trimming cost V 3 bases and J 3 bases; bases outside gene matches: 4. The CDR3 covers 15 residues. The CDR3 sequence is CASSFGGRVTDTQYF. The DNA read from the CDR3 is TGTGCCAGCAGCTTCGGCGGGAGGGTAACAGATACG. The variable domain in full, with the rest retrieved from reference TRBV7-2 and TRBJ2-3, is GAGVSQSPSNKVTEKGKDVELRCDPISGHTALYWYRQSLGQGLEFLIYFQGNSAPDKSGLPSDRFSAERTGGSVSTLTIQRTQQEDSAVYLCASSFGGRVTDTQYFGPGTRLTVL.

Concerning this clone itself: The read comes to an end 3 residues before the CDR3 does, leaving the germline J gene to fill in the end. V and J are TRBV9 and TRBJ2-7; perhaps TRBD1 as D (6 bases). CDR1 is SGDLS, CDR2 YYNGEE, per germline. V was clipped by 0 bases and J by 0 bases, with 10 bases between them. There are 15 residues in the CDR3. This CDR3 reads CASSVEGGSSYEQYF. The covered CDR3 bases are TGTGCCAGCAGCGTAGAAGGGGGTAGCTCCTACGAG.

The sequenced part of the CDR3 DNA is TGCAGTGCCGACAGGCAGGGGGGAACCGGGGAG. The encoded protein is CSADRQGGTGE. The full CDR3 is CSADRQGGTGELFF. The genes are TRBV20-1 and TRBJ2-2; D perhaps matches TRBD1 (7 bases). The CDR3 goes on 3 residues after the read ends, and that part is filled in from the germline J gene. The V gene's germline CDR1 is DFQATT and CDR2 SNEGSKA (reference sequence). The germline V and J ends were trimmed by 6 bases and 5 bases, with 16 bases remaining between them. The CDR3 consists of 14 residues.